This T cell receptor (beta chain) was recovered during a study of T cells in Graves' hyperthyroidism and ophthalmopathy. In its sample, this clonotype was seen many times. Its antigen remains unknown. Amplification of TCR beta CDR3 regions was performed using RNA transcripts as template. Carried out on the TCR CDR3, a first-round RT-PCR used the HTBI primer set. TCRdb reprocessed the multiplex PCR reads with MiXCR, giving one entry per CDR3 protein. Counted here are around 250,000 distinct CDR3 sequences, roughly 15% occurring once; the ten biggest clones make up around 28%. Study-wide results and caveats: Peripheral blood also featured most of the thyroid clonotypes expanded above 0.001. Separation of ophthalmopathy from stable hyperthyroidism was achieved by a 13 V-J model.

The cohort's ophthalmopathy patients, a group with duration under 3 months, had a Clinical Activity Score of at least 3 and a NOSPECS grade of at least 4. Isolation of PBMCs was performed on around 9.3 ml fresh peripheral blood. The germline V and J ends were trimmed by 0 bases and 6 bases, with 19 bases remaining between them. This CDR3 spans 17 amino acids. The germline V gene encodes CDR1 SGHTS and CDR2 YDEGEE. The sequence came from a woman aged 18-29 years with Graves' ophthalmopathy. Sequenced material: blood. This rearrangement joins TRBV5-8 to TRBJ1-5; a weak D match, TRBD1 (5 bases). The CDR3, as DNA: TGTGCCAGCAGCTTGGGGGGGTGGGAGATCGATCGTCAGCCCCAGCATTTT. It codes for CASSLGGWEIDRQPQHF. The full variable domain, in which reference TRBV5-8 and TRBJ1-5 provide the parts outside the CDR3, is EAGVTQSPTHLIKTRGQQATLRCSPISGHTSVYWYQQALGLGLQFLLWYDEGEERNRGNFPPRFSGRQFPNYSSELNVNALELEDSALYLCASSLGGWEIDRQPQHFGDGTRLSIL.